This T cell receptor (beta chain) appears in the sequencing data of a study of T cell clonotyping in hematopoietic cell transplantation. Whole-study findings and limits: CD4 and CD8 repertoire contributions could not be separated without sorting.

Sequencing used immunoSEQ multiplex PCR; TCRdb keeps in-frame clones, though not all of them. The profile shows approximately 22,000 clones, 85% to 90% of them singletons. This clone turned up a few times. Its antigen is not identified. Time point indicated: recipient sample about 28 days before transplant, after cytoreduction. The origin of this receptor is a man aged 18 to 29 with biphenotypic leukemia. Some clones in this sample may be carry-over from other donors' samples. The sample was peripheral blood mononuclear cells, taken before stem cell transplant.

Written as DNA, the CDR3 is TGCGCCAGCAGCAAGGTAGTGGAGGATGGCTACACCTTC. Translation gives CASSKVVEDGYTF. The chain has TRBV4-3 and TRBJ1-2; D is undetermined. CDR1 is LGHNA and CDR2 is YSLEER in the germline V gene. This CDR3 is built from 13 residues. The V end lost 5 bases, the J end lost 6 bases, and 13 bases lay between the germline ends.